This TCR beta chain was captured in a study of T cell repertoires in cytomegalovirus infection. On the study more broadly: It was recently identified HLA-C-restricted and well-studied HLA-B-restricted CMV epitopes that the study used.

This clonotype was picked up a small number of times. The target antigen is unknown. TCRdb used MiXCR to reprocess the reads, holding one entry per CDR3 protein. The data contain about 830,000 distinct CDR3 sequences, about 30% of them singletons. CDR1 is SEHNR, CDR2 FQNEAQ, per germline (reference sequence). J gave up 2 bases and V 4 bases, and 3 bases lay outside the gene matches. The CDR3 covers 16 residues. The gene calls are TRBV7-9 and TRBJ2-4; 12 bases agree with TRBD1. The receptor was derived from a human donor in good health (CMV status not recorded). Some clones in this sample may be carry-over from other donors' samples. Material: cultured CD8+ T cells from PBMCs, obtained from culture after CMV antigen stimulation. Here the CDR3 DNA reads TGTGCCAGCAGCTCGGGACAGGGGGCATCCAAAAACATTCAGTACTTC. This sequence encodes CASSSGQGASKNIQYF.